This T cell receptor (beta chain) was recorded in a study of shared clonotypes between healthy human individuals. Once extracted for a subset, genomic DNA was divided evenly among several immunoSEQ plates. Some clones are missing from TCRdb's copy, which holds only in-frame ones; the method was immunoSEQ multiplex PCR. The table includes under 1,100,000 clones, 60% to 80% detected once. Germline CDR1 reads MNHEY; CDR2 reads SVGAGI. Trimming removed 6 bases from V and 8 bases from J, with 9 bases in between. CDR3 size: 11 residues. The source of this sequence is a young man in good health. The chain joins TRBV6-5 to TRBJ2-3; no clear D. The sequenced sample consisted of memory CD4+ T cells sorted from blood. Indicated subset: CD45RA-negative fraction. The CDR3 loop is CASRVRGTQYF. The CDR3 DNA is TGTGCCAGCAGGGTACGTGGTACGCAGTATTTT.